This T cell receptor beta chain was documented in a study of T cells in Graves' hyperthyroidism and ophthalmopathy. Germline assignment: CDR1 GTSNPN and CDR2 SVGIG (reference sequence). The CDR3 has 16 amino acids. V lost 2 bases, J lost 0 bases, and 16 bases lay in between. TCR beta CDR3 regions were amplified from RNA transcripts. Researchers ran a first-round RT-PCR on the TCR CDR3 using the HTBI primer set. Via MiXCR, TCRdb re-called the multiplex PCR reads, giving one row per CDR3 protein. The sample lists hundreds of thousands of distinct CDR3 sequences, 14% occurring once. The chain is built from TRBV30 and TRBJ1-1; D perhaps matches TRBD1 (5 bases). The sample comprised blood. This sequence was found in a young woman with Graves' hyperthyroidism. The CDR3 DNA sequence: TGTGCCTGGAGTTGGTTGGGGGAGAGGTTGAACACTGAAGCTTTCTTT. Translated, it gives CAWSWLGERLNTEAFF.